One TCR beta chain is described in this entry. The sample belongs to a study of shared clonotypes between healthy human individuals. Sequencing was performed with immunoSEQ multiplex PCR; in TCRdb, only in-frame clones are kept and a portion is missing. The sample holds about 710,000 clones, roughly two thirds seen once. What was sequenced was memory CD4+ T cells sorted from blood. As for subset: CD45RA-negative fraction. The clonotype comes from a woman in her thirties in good health.

The CDR3 loop is CSVEDGMEPNEKLFF. CDR3 coding DNA: TGCAGCGTTGAAGATGGGATGGAACCTAATGAAAAACTGTTTTTT. The chain combines TRBV29-1 with TRBJ1-4; no clear D. This CDR3 is 15 amino acids long. V was pared by 0 bases and J by 3 bases, with 11 bases between. CDR1 is SQVTM and CDR2 is ANQGSEA in the germline V gene. Full variable domain (missing parts from reference TRBV29-1 and TRBJ1-4): SAVISQKPSRDICQRGTSLTIQCQVDSQVTMMFWYRQQPGQSLTLIATANQGSEATYESGFVIDKFPISRPNLTFSTLTVSNMSPEDSSIYLCSVEDGMEPNEKLFFGSGTQLSVL.